This T cell receptor (beta chain) was identified during a study of cytomegalovirus exposure and HLA in healthy donors. PCR employed 60 Vbeta and 13 Jbeta primers. The table came from immunoSEQ multiplex PCR; TCRdb's copy has only in-frame clones and leaves some out. The data show around 100,000 clones, with approximately 81% seen just once and 2.5% to 3% held by the top ten. The sample holds one count of this clone. The DNA is omitted, as the CDR3 cannot be located on it reliably, and the CDR3 follows TCRdb's listing. The CDR3 adds up to 15 amino acids, both ends counted. Per germline, CDR1 MNHEY and CDR2 SVGAGI.

The origin of this receptor is a woman aged 18 to 35 in good health and CMV-seropositive. The material sequenced was PBMCs. The V and J genes are TRBV6-5 and TRBJ2-3; the D call of TRBD2 is as the table states it, not checked on the DNA. The CDR3 here is CASSTSTSNTDTQYF.